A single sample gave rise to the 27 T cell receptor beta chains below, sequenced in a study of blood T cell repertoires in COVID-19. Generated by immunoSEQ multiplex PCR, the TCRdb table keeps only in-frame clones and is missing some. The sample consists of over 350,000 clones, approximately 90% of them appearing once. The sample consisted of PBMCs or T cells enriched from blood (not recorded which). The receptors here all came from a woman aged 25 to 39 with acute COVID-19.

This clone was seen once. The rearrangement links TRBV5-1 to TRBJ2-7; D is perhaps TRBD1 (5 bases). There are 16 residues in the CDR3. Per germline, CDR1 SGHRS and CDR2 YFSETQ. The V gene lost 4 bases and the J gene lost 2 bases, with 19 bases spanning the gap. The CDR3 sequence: CASSQDSSRWTYEQYF. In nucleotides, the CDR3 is TGCGCCAGCAGCCAAGACAGTTCTCGTTGGACCTACGAGCAGTACTTC.

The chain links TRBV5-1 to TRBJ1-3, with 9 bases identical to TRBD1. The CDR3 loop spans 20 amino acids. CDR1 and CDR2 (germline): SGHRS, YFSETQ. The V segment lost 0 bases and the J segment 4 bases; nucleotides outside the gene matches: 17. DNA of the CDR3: TGCGCCAGCAGCTTGGTCTCGACAGGGGGAGGCAGTAGGGCCGGAAACACCATATATTTT. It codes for CASSLVSTGGGSRAGNTIYF.

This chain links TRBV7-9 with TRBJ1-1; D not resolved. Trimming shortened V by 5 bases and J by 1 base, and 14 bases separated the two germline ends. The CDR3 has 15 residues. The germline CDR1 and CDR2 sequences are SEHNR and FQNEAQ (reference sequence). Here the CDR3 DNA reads TGTGCCAGCAGCGCCCTGACGGGTAGGAACACTGAAGCTTTCTTT. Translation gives CASSALTGRNTEAFF.

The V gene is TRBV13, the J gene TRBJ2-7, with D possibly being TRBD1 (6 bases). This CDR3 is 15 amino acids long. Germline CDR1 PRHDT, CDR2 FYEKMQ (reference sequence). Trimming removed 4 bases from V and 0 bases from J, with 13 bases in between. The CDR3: CASSSVVGGSYEQYF. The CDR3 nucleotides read TGTGCCAGCAGCTCCGTGGTAGGGGGCTCCTACGAGCAGTACTTC.

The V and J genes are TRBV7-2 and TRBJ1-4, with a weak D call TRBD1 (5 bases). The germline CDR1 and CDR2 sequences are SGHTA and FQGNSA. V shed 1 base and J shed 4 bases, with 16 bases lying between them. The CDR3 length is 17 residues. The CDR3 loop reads CASSLGAGWGFNEKLFF. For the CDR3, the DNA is TGTGCCAGCAGCTTAGGGGCAGGGTGGGGATTTAATGAAAAACTGTTTTTT.

CDR3 sequence: CASSLSGGSTDTQYF. The CDR3 DNA follows: TGTGCCAGCAGCCTAAGCGGGGGGAGCACAGATACGCAGTATTTT. V gene TRBV9 combines with J gene TRBJ2-3, with 9 bases that match TRBD2. The CDR3 is 15 residues long. V lost 4 bases, J lost 0 bases, and 3 bases stayed unmatched. CDR1 and CDR2 (germline): SGDLS, YYNGEE. Full variable domain (remainder filled in from reference TRBV9 and TRBJ2-3): DSGVTQTPKHLITATGQRVTLRCSPRSGDLSVYWYQQSLDQGLQFLIQYYNGEERAKGNILERFSAQQFPDLHSELNLSSLELGDSALYFCASSLSGGSTDTQYFGPGTRLTVL.

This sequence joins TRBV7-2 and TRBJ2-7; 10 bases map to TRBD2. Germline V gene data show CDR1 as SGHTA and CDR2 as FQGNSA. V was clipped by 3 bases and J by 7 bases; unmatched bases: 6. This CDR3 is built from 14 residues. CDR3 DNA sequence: TGTGCCAGCAGCTTTAGCGGGGGGCTGGATGAGCAGTACTTC. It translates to CASSFSGGLDEQYF. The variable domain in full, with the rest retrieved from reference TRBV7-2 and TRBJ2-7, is GAGVSQSPSNKVTEKGKDVELRCDPISGHTALYWYRQSLGQGLEFLIYFQGNSAPDKSGLPSDRFSAERTGGSVSTLTIQRTQQEDSAVYLCASSFSGGLDEQYFGPGTRLTVT.

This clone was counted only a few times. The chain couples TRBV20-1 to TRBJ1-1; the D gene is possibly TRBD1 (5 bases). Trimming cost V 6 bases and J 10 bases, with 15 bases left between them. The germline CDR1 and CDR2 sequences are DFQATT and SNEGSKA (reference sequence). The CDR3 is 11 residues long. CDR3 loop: CSAGRGLRAFF. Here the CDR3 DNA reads TGCAGTGCCGGGAGGGGTCTCAGAGCTTTCTTT.

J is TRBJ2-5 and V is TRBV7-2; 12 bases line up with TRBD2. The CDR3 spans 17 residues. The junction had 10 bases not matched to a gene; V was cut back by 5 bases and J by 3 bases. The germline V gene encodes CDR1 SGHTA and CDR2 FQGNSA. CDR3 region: CASSHRWTSGTKETQYF. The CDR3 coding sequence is TGTGCCAGCAGCCACCGATGGACTAGCGGGACCAAAGAGACCCAGTACTTC.

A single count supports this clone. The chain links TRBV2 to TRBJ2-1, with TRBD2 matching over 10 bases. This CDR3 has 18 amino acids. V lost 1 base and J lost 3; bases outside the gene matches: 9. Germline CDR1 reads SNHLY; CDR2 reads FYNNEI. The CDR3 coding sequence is TGTGCCAGCAGTGAAGGTCTCAGCGGGGGGGCGTTCTACAATGAGCAGTTCTTC. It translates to CASSEGLSGGAFYNEQFF.

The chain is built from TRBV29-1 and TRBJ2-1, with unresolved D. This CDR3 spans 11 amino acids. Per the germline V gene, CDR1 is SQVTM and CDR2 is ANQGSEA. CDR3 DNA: TGCAACACAGTAGTCAGCAATGAGCAGTTCTTC. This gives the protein CNTVVSNEQFF.

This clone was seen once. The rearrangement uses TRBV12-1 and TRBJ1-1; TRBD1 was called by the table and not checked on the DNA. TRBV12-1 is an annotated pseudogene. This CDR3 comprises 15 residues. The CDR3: CASRPTQGANTEAFF. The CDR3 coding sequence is TGTGCCAGCAGACCGACACAGGGGGCGAACACTGAAGCTTTCTTT.

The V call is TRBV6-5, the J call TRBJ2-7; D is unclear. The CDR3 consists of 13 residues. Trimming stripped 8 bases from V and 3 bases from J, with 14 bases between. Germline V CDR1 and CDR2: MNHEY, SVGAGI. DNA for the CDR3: TGTGCCAGCTCTCCAGGTTACATCTACGAGCAGTACTTC. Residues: CASSPGYIYEQYF.

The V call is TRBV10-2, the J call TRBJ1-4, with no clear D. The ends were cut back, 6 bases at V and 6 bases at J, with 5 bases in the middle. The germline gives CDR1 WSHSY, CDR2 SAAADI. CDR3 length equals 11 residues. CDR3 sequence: CASRLHEKLFF. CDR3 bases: TGCGCCAGCAGACTCCATGAAAAACTGTTTTTT.

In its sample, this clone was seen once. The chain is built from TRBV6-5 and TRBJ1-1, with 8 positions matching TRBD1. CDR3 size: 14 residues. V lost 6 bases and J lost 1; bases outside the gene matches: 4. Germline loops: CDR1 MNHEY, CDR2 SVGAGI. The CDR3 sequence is CASRADRENTEAFF. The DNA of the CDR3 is TGTGCCAGCAGGGCGGACAGGGAGAACACTGAAGCTTTCTTT.

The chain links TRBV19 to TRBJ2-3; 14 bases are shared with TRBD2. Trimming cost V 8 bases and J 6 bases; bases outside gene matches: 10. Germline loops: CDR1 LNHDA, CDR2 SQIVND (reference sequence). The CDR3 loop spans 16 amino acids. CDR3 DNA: TGTGCCAGTTCCCATAGGGGACTAGCGGGGGCTGATACGCAGTATTTT. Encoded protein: CASSHRGLAGADTQYF.

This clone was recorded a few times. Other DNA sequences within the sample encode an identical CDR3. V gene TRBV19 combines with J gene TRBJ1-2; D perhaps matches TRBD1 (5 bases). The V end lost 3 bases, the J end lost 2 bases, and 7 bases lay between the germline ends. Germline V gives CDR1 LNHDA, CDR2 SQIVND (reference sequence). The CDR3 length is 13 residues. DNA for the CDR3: TGTGCCAGTAGTATTCCAGGGAACTATGGCTACACCTTC. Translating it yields CASSIPGNYGYTF.

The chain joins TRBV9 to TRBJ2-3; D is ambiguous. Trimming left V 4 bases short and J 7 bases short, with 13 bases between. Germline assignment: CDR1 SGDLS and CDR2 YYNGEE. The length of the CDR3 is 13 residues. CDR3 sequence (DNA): TGTGCCAGCAGCACAACGTCCCCCTATACGCAGTATTTT. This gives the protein CASSTTSPYTQYF.

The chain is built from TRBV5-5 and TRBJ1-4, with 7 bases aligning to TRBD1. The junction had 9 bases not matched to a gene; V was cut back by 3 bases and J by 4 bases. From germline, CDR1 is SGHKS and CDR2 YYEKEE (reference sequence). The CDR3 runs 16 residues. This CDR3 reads CASSSFGGTVNEKLFF. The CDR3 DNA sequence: TGTGCCAGCAGCTCTTTCGGAGGGACAGTTAATGAAAAACTGTTTTTT.

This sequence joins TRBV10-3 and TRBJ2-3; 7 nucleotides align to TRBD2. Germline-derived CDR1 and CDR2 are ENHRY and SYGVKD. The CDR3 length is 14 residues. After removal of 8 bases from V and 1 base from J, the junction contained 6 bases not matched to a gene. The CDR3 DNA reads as TGTGCCATCGACAGCGGGGAACGCACAGATACGCAGTATTTT. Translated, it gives CAIDSGERTDTQYF.

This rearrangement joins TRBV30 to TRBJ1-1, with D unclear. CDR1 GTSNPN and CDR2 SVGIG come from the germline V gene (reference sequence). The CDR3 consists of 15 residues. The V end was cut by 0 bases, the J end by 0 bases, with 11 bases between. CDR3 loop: CAWSVSQLMNTEAFF. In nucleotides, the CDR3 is TGTGCCTGGAGTGTATCACAGTTGATGAACACTGAAGCTTTCTTT.

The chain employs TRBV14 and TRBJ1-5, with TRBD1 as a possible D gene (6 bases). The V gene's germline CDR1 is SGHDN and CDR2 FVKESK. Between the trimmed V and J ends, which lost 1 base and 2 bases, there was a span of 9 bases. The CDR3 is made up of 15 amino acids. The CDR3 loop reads CASSQGAGGNQPQHF. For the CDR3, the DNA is TGTGCCAGCAGCCAAGGGGCAGGGGGCAATCAGCCCCAGCATTTT.

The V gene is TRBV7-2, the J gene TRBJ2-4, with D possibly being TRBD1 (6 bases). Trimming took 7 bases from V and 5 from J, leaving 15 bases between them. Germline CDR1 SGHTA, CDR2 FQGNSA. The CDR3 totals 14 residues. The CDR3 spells CASTKHRDENIQYF. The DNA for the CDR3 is TGTGCCAGCACCAAACACAGGGACGAAAACATTCAGTACTTC.

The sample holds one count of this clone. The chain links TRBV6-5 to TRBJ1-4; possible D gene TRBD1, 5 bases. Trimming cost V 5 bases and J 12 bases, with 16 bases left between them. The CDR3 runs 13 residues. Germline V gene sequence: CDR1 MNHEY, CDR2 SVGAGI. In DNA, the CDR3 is TGTGCCAGCAGTAGAGGACACGCCCAAGAACTGTTTTTT. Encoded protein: CASSRGHAQELFF.

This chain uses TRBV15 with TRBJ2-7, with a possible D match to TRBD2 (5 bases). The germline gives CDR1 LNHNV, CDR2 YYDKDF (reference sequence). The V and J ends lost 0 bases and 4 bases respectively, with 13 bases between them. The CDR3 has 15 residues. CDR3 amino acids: CATSREPGVLYEQYF. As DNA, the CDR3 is TGTGCCACCAGCAGAGAGCCCGGGGTCCTTTACGAGCAGTACTTC.

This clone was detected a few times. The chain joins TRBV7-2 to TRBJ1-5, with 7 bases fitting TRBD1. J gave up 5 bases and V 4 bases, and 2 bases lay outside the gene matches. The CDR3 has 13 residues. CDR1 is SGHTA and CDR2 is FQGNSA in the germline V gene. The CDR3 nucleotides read TGTGCCAGCAGCTGGACAGGCGATCAGCCCCAGCATTTT. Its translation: CASSWTGDQPQHF.

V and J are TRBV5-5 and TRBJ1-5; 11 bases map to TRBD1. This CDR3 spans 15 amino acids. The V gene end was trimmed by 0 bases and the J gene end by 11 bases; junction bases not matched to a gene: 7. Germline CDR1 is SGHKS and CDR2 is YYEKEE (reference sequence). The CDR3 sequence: CASSLDGTGGSAQHF. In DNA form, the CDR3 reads TGTGCCAGCAGCTTGGACGGGACAGGGGGGTCTGCCCAGCATTTT.